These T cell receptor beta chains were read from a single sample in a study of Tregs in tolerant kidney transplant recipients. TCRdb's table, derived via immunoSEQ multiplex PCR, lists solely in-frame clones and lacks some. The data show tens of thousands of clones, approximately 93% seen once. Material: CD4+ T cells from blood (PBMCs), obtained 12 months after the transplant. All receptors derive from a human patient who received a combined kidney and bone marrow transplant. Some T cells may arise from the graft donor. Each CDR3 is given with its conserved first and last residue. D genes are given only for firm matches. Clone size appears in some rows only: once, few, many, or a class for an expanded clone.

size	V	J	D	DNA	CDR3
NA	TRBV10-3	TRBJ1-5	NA	TGTGCCACCAGACAGGGCAATCAGCCCCAGCATTTT	CATRQGNQPQHF
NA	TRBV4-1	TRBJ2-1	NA	TGCGCCAGCAGCCAACCTCGGCGGGCGTACAATGAGCAGTTCTTC	CASSQPRRAYNEQFF
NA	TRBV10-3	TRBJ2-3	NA	TGTGCCATCAGTGGAGATAGCGGAGCCGGGGGAGATACGCAGTATTTT	CAISGDSGAGGDTQYF
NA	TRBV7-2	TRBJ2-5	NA	TGTGCCAGCAGCTTAGGATCGGGCCAAGAGACCCAGTACTTC	CASSLGSGQETQYF
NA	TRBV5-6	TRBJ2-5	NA	TGTGCCAGCAGCTTCTACAGGAAGGGGGGGCAAGAGACCCAGTACTTC	CASSFYRKGGQETQYF
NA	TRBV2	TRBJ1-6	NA	TGTGCCGAAGCACGGGGGTCAATCGATTCACCCCTCCACTTT	CAEARGSIDSPLHF
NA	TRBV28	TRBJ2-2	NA	TGTGCCTGCTCCCTGACAGGCATCTTTACCGGGGAGCTGTTTTTT	CACSLTGIFTGELFF
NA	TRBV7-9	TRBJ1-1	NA	TGTGCCAGCAGCTTAGATAGACTTAACACTGAAGCTTTCTTT	CASSLDRLNTEAFF
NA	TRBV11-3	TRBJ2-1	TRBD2	TGTGCCAGCAGCTTTCTCTTGGGGGGGGACTACAATGAGCAGTTCTTC	CASSFLLGGDYNEQFF
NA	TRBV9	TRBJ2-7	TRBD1	TGTGCCAGCAGCACCGGGGACAGACCATACTACGAGCAGTACTTC	CASSTGDRPYYEQYF
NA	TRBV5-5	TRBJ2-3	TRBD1	TGTGCCAGCAGCGCGGGACAGGGGCGCGGTACGCAGTATTTT	CASSAGQGRGTQYF
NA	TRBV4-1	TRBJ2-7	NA	TGCGCCAGCAGCCTTTTAGGACAGACCTACGAGCAGTACTTC	CASSLLGQTYEQYF
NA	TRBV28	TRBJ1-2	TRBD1	TGTGCCAGCAGTAACAGACAGGGGGCGGGTTCTGGCTACACCTTC	CASSNRQGAGSGYTF
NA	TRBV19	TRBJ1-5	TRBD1	TGTGCCAGTAGCACACTTGACAGGGGAGGAGGCAATCAGCCCCAGCATTTT	CASSTLDRGGGNQPQHF
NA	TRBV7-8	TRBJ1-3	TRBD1	TGTGCCAGCAGCTTACGGGACAGGGGTTCTGGAAACACCATATATTTT	CASSLRDRGSGNTIYF
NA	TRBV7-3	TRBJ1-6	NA	TGTGCCAGCCCAGTCCCACCGAATTCACCCCTCCACTTT	CASPVPPNSPLHF
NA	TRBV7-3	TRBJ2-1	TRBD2	TGTGCCAGCAGCTCAACGGGACTAGCGTTAAATGAGCAGTTCTTC	CASSSTGLALNEQFF
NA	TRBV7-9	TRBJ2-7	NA	TGTGCCAGCAGCTTTCAGGGCGGCGAGCAGTACTTC	CASSFQGGEQYF
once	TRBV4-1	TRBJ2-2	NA	TGCGCCAGCAGCCAATTTAGAGCCGGGGAGCTGTTTTTT	CASSQFRAGELFF
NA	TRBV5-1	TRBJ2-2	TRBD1	TGCGCCAGCAGCTCAGGACAGGGCGCGAACACCGGGGAGCTGTTTTTT	CASSSGQGANTGELFF
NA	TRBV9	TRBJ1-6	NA	TGTGCCAGCAGCACACTGCCAGGGGATAATTCCCCCCTCCACTTT	CASSTLPGDNSPLHF
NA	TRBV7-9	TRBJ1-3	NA	TGTGCCAGCAGAGAAAAGGGGGGGGAAGGAAACACCATATATTTT	CASREKGGEGNTIYF